What follows describes a single T cell receptor (beta chain). Its antigen remains unidentified. This sample was included in a study of cytomegalovirus exposure and HLA in healthy donors. It was healthy bone marrow donors who served as donors. When sampled, the donors appeared nominally healthy, though they likely had unrecorded immune exposures. Study-wide findings and caveats: CMV serostatus was the only immune exposure information that was available.

CDR3 length equals 17 residues. Trimming shortened V by 2 bases and J by 0 bases, and 17 bases separated the two germline ends. Germline loops: CDR1 WSHSY, CDR2 SAAADI. The PCR employed 60 Vbeta primers together with 13 Jbeta primers. Libraries were prepared by immunoSEQ multiplex PCR; TCRdb keeps only in-frame clonotypes and omits some of them. The repertoire holds fewer than 200,000 clones, with roughly 82% as singletons. The sample comprised PBMCs. The rearrangement joins TRBV10-2 to TRBJ2-7; D is possibly TRBD2 (5 bases). The TCR originated in a girl aged 5 to 17 in good health and CMV-seropositive. The CDR3 region has the DNA TGCGCCAGCAGTGAGATCGGGGATGTGGGAATCTCCTACGAGCAGTACTTC. Protein product: CASSEIGDVGISYEQYF.